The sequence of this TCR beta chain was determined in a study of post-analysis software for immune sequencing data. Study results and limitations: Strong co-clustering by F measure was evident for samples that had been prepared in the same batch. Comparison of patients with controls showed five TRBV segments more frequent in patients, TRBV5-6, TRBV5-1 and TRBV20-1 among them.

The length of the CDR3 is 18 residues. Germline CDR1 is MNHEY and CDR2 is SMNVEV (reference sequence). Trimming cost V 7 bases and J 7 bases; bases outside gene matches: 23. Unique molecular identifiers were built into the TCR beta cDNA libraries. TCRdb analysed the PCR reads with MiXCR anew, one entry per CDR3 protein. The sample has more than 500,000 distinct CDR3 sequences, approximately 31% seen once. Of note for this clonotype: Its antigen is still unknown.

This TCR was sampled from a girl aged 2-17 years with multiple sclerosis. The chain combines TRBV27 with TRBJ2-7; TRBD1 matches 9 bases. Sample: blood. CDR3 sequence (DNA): TGTGCCAGCACCTTAAAACAGCCCGGGACAGGGACCTGGTGGGAGCAGTACTTC. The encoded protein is CASTLKQPGTGTWWEQYF.